This TCR beta chain stems from a study of post-analysis software for immune sequencing data. Study as a whole: The courses of disease that were included comprised relapsing-remitting, secondary progressive and progressive-relapsing multiple sclerosis.

The CDR3 totals 14 residues. Trimming took off 0 bases at V and 6 bases at J, with 11 bases between the two ends. Looked up from germline, CDR1 is MGHRA and CDR2 is YSYEKL. Overall study findings and caveats: Same-batch preparations were strongly co-clustered by F measure. Controls had significantly higher normalized Chao1 diversity than multiple sclerosis patients. Higher frequency in patients than in controls was seen for about five TRBV segments, with TRBV5-6, TRBV5-1 and TRBV20-1 among them.

Points on this clonotype: No antigen is known for it.

Presence of unique molecular identifiers characterized the TCR beta cDNA libraries. Once about 0.9 to 11 million T cells were used, roughly 490,000 cDNA molecules resulted. TCRdb redid the calling of the PCR reads with MiXCR, one entry per CDR3 protein. The repertoire holds about 770,000 distinct CDR3 sequences, with about half as singletons. The clonotype was recovered from a girl aged 5-17 years with multiple sclerosis. J is TRBJ1-2 and V is TRBV4-1; D is unclear. The sample taken for sequencing was blood. CDR3 in amino acids: CASSQDRREDGYTF. The CDR3 nucleotides are TGCGCCAGCAGCCAAGATCGAAGGGAAGATGGCTACACCTTC.